Sequencing of this T cell receptor (beta chain) was carried out in a study of blood T cell repertoires in COVID-19 (dated by TCRdb to the early 2020s). General notes on the study: The collaborator samples originated in the United States, Italy and Spain and spanned the acute and convalescent phases of COVID-19. Where HLA class I and class II types were available, the types were taken from metadata supplied by the sample provider, not from assay-based typing. Samples were obtained from the ongoing ImmuneRACE study (first 160 participants) and from about 1,300 subjects provided by 6 global collaborators. The prospective study material was composed of cDNA or gDNA derived from T cells, B-cell-depleted T cells, or PBMCs. The sample metadata nearly always contained a de-identified subject ID, COVID-19 status, age in years and sex. Deeply sampled blood TCRbeta repertoires from subjects exposed to, actively infected with, or recovered from COVID-19 were included in the dataset. The repertoires were made available in a free public database intended to serve as a resource for research on the immune response to SARS-CoV-2.

The germline V gene encodes CDR1 LGHNA and CDR2 YSLEER. The CDR3 spans 13 residues, from the cysteine through the phenylalanine. CDR3 DNA is the only sequence kept; it has 39 bases, read in frame from the first base. The germline V and J ends show losses of 3 bases and 7 bases respectively, and no gene match explains 4 bases of the junction. This clone was counted only a few times. Its recognized antigen is unknown. No per-base quality is available; no much larger clone lies one base away. The collaborating institutions used their own protocols to collect whole blood in K2EDTA tubes. For TCRbeta analysis, collaborators shipped samples as frozen whole blood, isolated PBMCs, or DNA extracted from either of those sample types. The full study reports these points: The quantity of clinical and demographic metadata differed by source and by participant and was supplied without curation.

TCRbeta CDR3 regions were amplified from genomic DNA by means of the immunoSEQ Assay, a bias-controlled multiplex PCR. The published analysis was carried out like this. The number of nucleated cells in each sample was estimated by amplification of reference gene primers within the assay. Sequence reads were collapsed and filtered to measure the absolute abundance of every unique TCRbeta CDR3 rearrangement. Productive Simpson clonality was computed per sample as the square root of Simpson's diversity index over productive rearrangements. Here the immuneACCESS table is served through TCRdb, limited to in-frame sequences with V and J called. Missing clones are a known gap in these copies; in checked studies unresolved V genes cover under half, and the rest lacks a known reason. V and J calls plus clone size are reproduced from that table; the DNA served to infer D and trimming. Across this sample there are some 200,000 clones, with about 75% seen only once. The ten largest clones take up approximately 8.6% of the sample.

The rearranged segments are TRBV4-3 and TRBJ1-2; 8 central nucleotides agree with TRBD1. The sequence came from a woman aged 45 to 65 with active or convalescent COVID-19. The sample comprised peripheral blood. In nucleotide form, the sequence is TGCGCCAGCAGCCACACAGGGACAGGTGGCTACACCTTC. Translated, this gives CASSHTGTGGYTF.